This T cell receptor beta chain was captured by sequencing in a study of T cells after yellow fever vaccination. Study summary: Low-cell-number fractions underwent preparation using SMART-Seq v4 Ultra Low Input.

Study results and caveats: Few clonotypes appeared in both CD4 and CD8 compartments. A weaker secondary response peaked on day 5, the primary on day 15.

This clonotype was recorded a few times. TCRdb processed the 5' RACE reads anew with MiXCR; each CDR3 protein has one entry. Among roughly 94,000 distinct CDR3 sequences listed, more than 7.5% were seen once. Germline CDR1 LGHNA, CDR2 YSLEER. This CDR3 region has 14 residues. V was clipped by 1 base and J by 8 bases, with 12 bases between them. Sample: CD8+ T cells not binding an NS4B(214-222) dextramer, sorted from PBMCs, taken approximately 15 days after the first yellow fever vaccination. The clonotype originates from a man aged 18-30 years who received the YFV17D yellow fever vaccine. This chain connects TRBV4-3 to TRBJ2-1, with D unclear. CDR3 sequence reads: CASSQADRGDEQFF. DNA of the CDR3: TGCGCCAGCAGCCAAGCGGACCGCGGCGATGAGCAGTTCTTC.